These 27 T cell receptor beta chains share one sample of origin, sequenced in a study of T cells after posttransplantation cyclophosphamide. Libraries were prepared by immunoSEQ multiplex PCR; TCRdb keeps only in-frame clonotypes and omits some of them. The data show roughly 18,000 clones, roughly 85% seen once. Material for sequencing was memory CD4+ T cells sorted from blood. The receptor set was obtained from a young man in good health and a related stem cell transplant donor.

The rearrangement joins TRBV29-1 to TRBJ1-4, with 7 bases identical to TRBD1. The germline CDR1 and CDR2 sequences are SQVTM and ANQGSEA. CDR3 length equals 11 residues. With 6 bases clipped from V and 5 bases from J, the junction kept 0 bases outside the gene matches. The CDR3 reads CSVGQNEKLFF. In nucleotides, the CDR3 is TGCAGCGTGGGACAGAATGAAAAACTGTTTTTT.

The rearrangement joins TRBV6-5 to TRBJ2-1; TRBD2 is a possible D gene (5 bases). Deletions cut 2 bases from V and 7 bases from J, with 6 bases between. The CDR3 covers 12 residues. Germline V CDR1 and CDR2: MNHEY, SVGAGI. In DNA, the CDR3 is TGTGCCAGCAGTTACACGGGGAATGAGCAGTTCTTC. The encoded protein is CASSYTGNEQFF.

V and J are TRBV9 and TRBJ2-3; the D is unclear. Trimming pared 3 bases from V and 5 bases from J, leaving 19 bases between. The germline V gene has CDR1 SGDLS and CDR2 YYNGEE. This CDR3 is 16 amino acids long. In DNA form, the CDR3 reads TGTGCCAGCAGCGCCCTTGGTTTTGTTGGCATAGATACGCAGTATTTT. Its translation is CASSALGFVGIDTQYF.

This rearrangement joins TRBV7-9 to TRBJ1-2; a possible D gene is TRBD1 (5 bases). This CDR3 has 13 amino acids. Germline loops: CDR1 SEHNR, CDR2 FQNEAQ (reference sequence). Trimming stripped 7 bases from V and 4 bases from J, with 13 bases between. This CDR3 reads CASMDPGGYGYTF. In DNA, the CDR3 is TGTGCCAGCATGGACCCCGGGGGCTATGGCTACACCTTC.

V usage is TRBV5-6 and J usage is TRBJ2-3, with 11 bases identical to TRBD2. The CDR3 totals 16 residues. The germline gives CDR1 SGHDT, CDR2 YYEEEE. The ends lost 1 base at V and 3 bases at J; junction bases unmatched: 4. The CDR3 coding sequence is TGTGCCAGCAGCTTGACTAGCGGGGGTATTACAGATACGCAGTATTTT. Residues: CASSLTSGGITDTQYF.

This clone was recorded a few times. The gene calls are TRBV25-1 and TRBJ1-4; D possibly corresponds to TRBD1 (6 bases). The CDR3 contains 15 residues. Germline values: CDR1 MGHDK, CDR2 SYGVNS. Trimming took off 4 bases at V and 4 bases at J, with 13 bases between the two ends. Here the CDR3 reads CASSARDTNNEKLFF. CDR3 nucleotide sequence: TGTGCCAGCAGTGCCCGGGACACGAATAATGAAAAACTGTTTTTT. Based on the CDR3 plus reference TRBV25-1 and TRBJ1-4, the full variable domain is EADIYQTPRYLVIGTGKKITLECSQTMGHDKMYWYQQDPGMELHLIHYSYGVNSTEKGDLSSESTVSRIRTEHFPLTLESARPSHTSQYLCASSARDTNNEKLFFGSGTQLSVL.

This chain connects TRBV7-9 to TRBJ2-5, with D unclear. The V and J ends lost 3 bases and 6 bases respectively, with 11 bases between them. Per germline, CDR1 SEHNR and CDR2 FQNEAQ (reference sequence). This CDR3 spans 13 amino acids. CDR3: CASSFLAPKTQYF. In DNA, the CDR3 is TGTGCCAGCAGCTTCCTGGCCCCCAAGACCCAGTACTTC.

The V gene is TRBV28, the J gene TRBJ2-7; TRBD2 matches at 8 bases. Germline V gene sequence: CDR1 MDHEN, CDR2 SYDVKM. The CDR3 extends over 14 amino acids. Trimming cost V 6 bases and J 3 bases; bases outside gene matches: 7. This CDR3 is CASRSGGPLYEQYF. The CDR3 coding sequence is TGTGCCAGCAGGTCGGGGGGGCCCCTCTACGAGCAGTACTTC.

The genes are TRBV9 and TRBJ2-7, with 9 bases lining up with TRBD1. Germline V gene sequence: CDR1 SGDLS, CDR2 YYNGEE. Trimming at V came to 0 bases and at J to 6 bases, leaving 7 bases not matched to a gene. The length of the CDR3 is 15 residues. CDR3 sequence (DNA): TGTGCCAGCAGCGTAGACCCCGACAGGGGGTCCGAGCAGTACTTC. Residues: CASSVDPDRGSEQYF.

This clone came up once. The DNA of the CDR3 is TGTGCCAGTAGTAGATTCGGGACTAGCGGGGAAAGGAATGAGCAGTTCTTC. It is translated as CASSRFGTSGERNEQFF. This rearrangement joins TRBV19 to TRBJ2-1, with 13 positions matching TRBD2. J was trimmed by 7 bases and V by 4 bases; bases with no gene match: 10. This CDR3 spans 17 amino acids. CDR1 is LNHDA and CDR2 is SQIVND in the germline V gene (reference sequence).

A single count supports this clone. The chain couples TRBV6-4 to TRBJ2-3; D may be TRBD1 (6 bases). Germline V gives CDR1 MRHNA, CDR2 SNTAGT. Between the trimmed V and J ends, which lost 0 bases and 3 bases, there was a span of 16 bases. The CDR3 is made up of 17 amino acids. CDR3 protein: CASSDSKDSPLTDTQYF. Written as DNA, the CDR3 is TGTGCCAGCAGTGACTCGAAGGACAGCCCACTAACAGATACGCAGTATTTT.

Worth noting for this clone: Relative to the germline gene, one junction end is altered; a read error may explain this. This chain links TRBV7-2 with TRBJ1-1; no definite D call. Germline CDR1 reads SGHTA; CDR2 reads FQGNSA. This CDR3 comprises 13 residues. The CDR3 coding sequence is TGTGCCAGCAGCTTATGGGTTAACAGTGAAGCTTTCTTT. This encodes CASSLWVNSEAFF. The full variable domain, completed using reference TRBV7-2 and TRBJ1-1, is GAGVSQSPSNKVTEKGKDVELRCDPISGHTALYWYRQSLGQGLEFLIYFQGNSAPDKSGLPSDRFSAERTGGSVSTLTIQRTQQEDSAVYLCASSLWVNSEAFFGQGTRLTVV.

This clone occurred once. The J gene is TRBJ2-5, the V gene TRBV18, with D possibly matching TRBD1 (6 bases). V was pared by 3 bases and J by 9 bases, with 17 bases between. In germline, CDR1 is KGHSH, CDR2 LQKENI. The CDR3 runs 14 residues. CDR3 sequence: CASSPSVRTASQYF. The CDR3 nucleotides read TGTGCCAGCTCACCTTCTGTTCGGACAGCATCCCAGTACTTC.

The V call is TRBV29-1, the J call TRBJ1-5, with 7 bases fitting TRBD1. The CDR3 sequence is 14 residues long. CDR1 is SQVTM, CDR2 ANQGSEA, per germline. Trimming removed 5 bases from V and 4 bases from J; junction bases left unmatched: 8. The CDR3 region is CSVIGTDLNQPQHF. CDR3 nucleotides: TGCAGCGTTATCGGGACAGACCTAAATCAGCCCCAGCATTTT.

The rearrangement links TRBV14 to TRBJ1-5; 7 nucleotides match TRBD1. The V gene's germline CDR1 is SGHDN and CDR2 FVKESK. V lost 0 bases, J lost 13 bases, and 6 bases stayed unmatched. The CDR3 has 13 residues. Written as DNA, the CDR3 is TGTGCCAGCAGCCAAGATTTAGCGGGACAGCAGCATTTT. Translation: CASSQDLAGQQHF.

This clone has just a few counts. V gene TRBV9 combines with J gene TRBJ2-2, with D uncertain. Germline V gene data show CDR1 as SGDLS and CDR2 as YYNGEE. Trimming stripped 9 bases from V and 2 bases from J, with 14 bases between. CDR3 length equals 14 residues. Here the CDR3 reads CATLVAENTGELFF. CDR3 in DNA: TGTGCCACCCTGGTGGCAGAAAACACCGGGGAGCTGTTTTTT.

The genes are TRBV4-3 and TRBJ2-7; possible D gene TRBD2, 6 bases. Per the germline V gene, CDR1 is LGHNA and CDR2 is YSLEER. Trimming took off 5 bases at V and 0 bases at J, with 14 bases between the two ends. The CDR3 runs 15 residues. CDR3 loop: CASSSQRAYSYEQYF. Here the CDR3 DNA reads TGCGCCAGCAGCTCCCAGCGGGCCTACTCCTACGAGCAGTACTTC.

This chain joins TRBV29-1 and TRBJ2-2; 7 bases fit TRBD2. The V and J ends lost 7 bases and 4 bases, in that order; junction bases with no gene match: 12. The germline V gene encodes CDR1 SQVTM and CDR2 ANQGSEA. The CDR3 contains 15 residues. The CDR3 spells CSALGGGQSTGELFF. The CDR3 nucleotides read TGCAGCGCGCTTGGCGGGGGTCAGTCCACCGGGGAGCTGTTTTTT.

A few counts support this clone. The rearrangement uses TRBV5-6 and TRBJ1-6; D ambiguous. Germline loops: CDR1 SGHDT, CDR2 YYEEEE. CDR3 size: 13 residues. V lost 4 bases to trimming and J lost 4 bases, with 6 bases between them. The CDR3 here is CASSPGYNSPLHF. DNA of the CDR3: TGTGCCAGCAGCCCGGGGTATAATTCACCCCTCCACTTT.

This chain joins TRBV7-2 and TRBJ2-7, with D maybe TRBD2 (5 bases). The CDR3 spans 12 residues. Germline CDR1 is SGHTA and CDR2 is FQGNSA. Trimming cost V 5 bases and J 3 bases, with 8 bases left between them. CDR3 loop: CASSLRGYEQYF. CDR3 nucleotide sequence: TGTGCCAGCAGCCTCCGGGGCTACGAGCAGTACTTC.

The rearrangement uses TRBV19 and TRBJ2-5; 11 positions match TRBD1. V was clipped by 4 bases and J by 5 bases; unmatched bases: 9. This CDR3 is 16 amino acids long. Germline-derived CDR1 and CDR2 are LNHDA and SQIVND (reference sequence). The chain's CDR3 is CASSTGGTGGGETQYF. Here the CDR3 DNA reads TGTGCCAGTAGTACGGGCGGGACAGGGGGAGGGGAGACCCAGTACTTC.

V and J are TRBV5-6 and TRBJ2-2; unclear D gene. This CDR3 has 14 residues. Germline loops: CDR1 SGHDT, CDR2 YYEEEE. The germline V and J ends were trimmed by 2 bases and 4 bases, with 9 bases remaining between them. This chain's CDR3 is CASSLGATTGELFF. Written as DNA, the CDR3 is TGTGCCAGCAGCTTAGGAGCGACCACCGGGGAGCTGTTTTTT.

V and J are TRBV4-3 and TRBJ2-7, with TRBD2 matching over 8 bases. Germline trimming cut 1 base from V and 5 bases from J; bases unmatched to any gene: 7. The length of the CDR3 is 15 residues. Germline V CDR1 and CDR2: LGHNA, YSLEER. In DNA form, the CDR3 reads TGCGCCAGCAGCCAAGGACCTAGCGGGTTAGACGAGCAGTACTTC. As protein: CASSQGPSGLDEQYF.

The CDR3 region is CASSLTPLSSYEQYF. In DNA form, the CDR3 reads TGTGCCAGCAGCTTAACCCCCCTAAGCTCCTACGAGCAGTACTTC. The rearrangement uses TRBV11-1 and TRBJ2-7, with unresolved D. Trimming took off 2 bases at V and 0 bases at J, with 11 bases between the two ends. In germline, CDR1 is SGHAT, CDR2 FQDESV (reference sequence). The length of the CDR3 is 15 residues.

The chain employs TRBV25-1 and TRBJ2-5; D ambiguous. Looked up from germline, CDR1 is MGHDK and CDR2 is SYGVNS. V lost 5 bases and J 4 bases, leaving 5 bases between the germline ends. The CDR3 covers 11 residues. The CDR3 region is CASSSLETQYF. The CDR3 DNA sequence: TGTGCCAGCAGTTCCTTAGAGACCCAGTACTTC.

V is TRBV10-3 and J is TRBJ1-5; 9 bases line up with TRBD1. Germline V gene data show CDR1 as ENHRY and CDR2 as SYGVKD. The CDR3 runs 15 residues. V lost 4 bases, J lost 4 bases, and 5 bases stayed unmatched. The CDR3 DNA follows: TGTGCCATCAGTGGCGGGACAGGGAAAAATCAGCCCCAGCATTTT. Translation: CAISGGTGKNQPQHF.

The chain combines TRBV5-1 with TRBJ1-4; 10 bases agree with TRBD1. V was clipped by 4 bases and J by 7 bases; unmatched bases: 7. The CDR3 spans 15 residues. CDR1 is SGHRS and CDR2 is YFSETQ in the germline V gene. CDR3 in amino acids: CASSPQGQGFEKLFF. CDR3 bases: TGCGCCAGCAGCCCGCAGGGACAGGGGTTTGAAAAACTGTTTTTT.